The rows below give T cell receptor beta chains drawn from one sample of a study of cytomegalovirus exposure and HLA in healthy donors. Sequencing used immunoSEQ multiplex PCR; TCRdb keeps in-frame clones, though not all of them. Here the sample spans about 160,000 clones, 80% to 90% being singletons. The sequenced sample consisted of PBMCs. Source of these receptors: a woman in her thirties in good health and CMV-seropositive. Each CDR3 is given without its conserved first and last residue.

v_gene,j_gene,CDR3aa
TRBV2,TRBJ1-6,ASSELSAETSPLH
TRBV6-5,TRBJ2-5,ASSRQGAQETQY
TRBV4-3,TRBJ1-6,ASSQAGHITGAGRSPLH
TRBV6-4,TRBJ1-2,ASSDSGQGARGYT
TRBV28,TRBJ1-2,ASLGTGLYGYT
TRBV19,TRBJ1-2,ASSIRILSSGYT
TRBV5-1,TRBJ1-2,ASSLGTGPNYGYT
TRBV19,TRBJ1-1,ASSIGTGGAVTEAF
TRBV4-1,TRBJ2-1,ASSLLAGDYNEQF
TRBV7-9,TRBJ2-5,SSSFGGETQY
TRBV9,TRBJ1-5,ASSSSPGQALH
TRBV5-1,TRBJ2-3,ASSLLTASTDTQY
TRBV18,TRBJ1-1,ASSPDPGGTEAF
TRBV7-9,TRBJ2-3,ASSLVSGGAGDTQY
TRBV5-1,TRBJ2-7,ASSLGLGLVYEQY
TRBV6-5,TRBJ2-4,ASSYSFGGKNIQY
TRBV5-1,TRBJ1-4,ASSPRGGEKLF
TRBV18,TRBJ2-7,ASSGPGYEQY
TRBV4-1,TRBJ2-5,ASSQDLGREETQY
TRBV4-2,TRBJ1-6,ASSLGGQLNSPLH
TRBV6-6,TRBJ1-2,ARSRGANYGYT
TRBV4-3,TRBJ1-1,ASSQDRGANTEAF